These 13 T cell receptor beta chains came from one sample sequenced in a study of T cells in Graves' hyperthyroidism and ophthalmopathy. Amplification yielded TCR beta CDR3 regions, with RNA transcripts as the source. The HTBI primer set served for first-round RT-PCR of the TCR CDR3. TCRdb independently ran MiXCR on the multiplex PCR reads; one entry per CDR3 protein. The sample has 400,000 to 550,000 distinct CDR3 sequences; less than 25% are singletons. The specimen was blood. Receptor source: a woman aged 25 to 45 with Graves' ophthalmopathy.

This clonotype occurred many times. The chain recombines TRBV12-3 or TRBV12-4 with TRBJ2-6, with 7 nucleotides matching TRBD1. With V trimmed by 6 bases and J by 0 bases, 2 bases remained unmatched. The CDR3 is 15 amino acids. As DNA, the CDR3 is TGTGCCAGCAGCAGGGACAGCTCTGGGGCCAACGTCCTGACTTTC. It encodes CASSRDSSGANVLTF.

This clonotype was counted at least ten times. This sequence joins TRBV6-5 and TRBJ2-7; TRBD2 matches at 9 bases. This CDR3 comprises 15 residues. Looked up from germline, CDR1 is MNHEY and CDR2 is SVGAGI. Trimming cost V 7 bases and J 3 bases; bases outside gene matches: 10. The CDR3 nucleotides read TGTGCCAGCACGCGGGCGGGGGGGGCGATCTACGAGCAGTACTTC. Encoded protein: CASTRAGGAIYEQYF.

This clonotype was detected a few times. The rearrangement uses TRBV6-1 and TRBJ1-2; perhaps TRBD1 as D (5 bases). This CDR3 region has 15 residues. CDR1 MNHNS and CDR2 SASEGT come from the germline V gene. V shed 2 bases and J shed 5 bases, with 15 bases lying between them. The CDR3 bases are TGTGCCAGCAGTGAAAAAGGAGCCGGGGGGTATGGCTACACCTTC. Its translation is CASSEKGAGGYGYTF.

The table lists this clonotype with a few counts. The chain carries TRBV10-1 and TRBJ2-7; D ambiguous. The CDR3 runs to 12 residues. Germline loops: CDR1 WNHNN, CDR2 SYGVQD (reference sequence). The germline V and J ends were trimmed by 0 bases and 12 bases, with 12 bases remaining between them. The DNA for the CDR3 is TGCGCCAGCAGTGAGTCCAACTTTGTGAGGTACTTC. Its protein is CASSESNFVRYF.

The chain recombines TRBV29-1 with TRBJ1-1, with a possible D match to TRBD1 (5 bases). V lost 7 bases, J lost 5 bases, and 20 bases lay in between. The CDR3 is made up of 14 amino acids. Per germline, CDR1 SQVTM and CDR2 ANQGSEA. The chain's CDR3 is CSATYGTGGTEAFF. CDR3 sequence (DNA): TGCAGCGCCACTTATGGGACGGGGGGGACTGAAGCTTTCTTT.

Ten or more counts support this clonotype. The chain couples TRBV6-1 to TRBJ2-7; D is possibly TRBD1 or TRBD2 (7 bases each). Germline V gene lookup returns CDR1 MNHNS and CDR2 SASEGT. Trimming took 8 bases from V and 3 from J, leaving 17 bases between them. The length of the CDR3 is 14 residues. The CDR3: CASGRDSGNYEQYF. CDR3 nucleotide sequence: TGTGCCAGCGGCCGGGACAGCGGGAACTACGAGCAGTACTTC.

This clonotype was detected ten times or more. This rearrangement joins TRBV12-3 or TRBV12-4 to TRBJ2-5; D is undetermined. The CDR3 is 14 residues long. V lost 4 bases to trimming and J lost 5 bases, with 14 bases between them. Here the CDR3 DNA reads TGTGCCAGCAGTTCGCCGACATTCTGGGAGACCCAGTACTTC. This translates into CASSSPTFWETQYF.

This clonotype was counted at least ten times. This chain uses TRBV12-3 or TRBV12-4 with TRBJ1-5, with D perhaps TRBD1 (6 bases). V was shortened by 7 bases and J by 7 bases, with 17 bases between the two germline ends. The length of the CDR3 is 14 residues. In DNA, the CDR3 is TGTGCCAGCACCCTGGGCGGGGGGCTCCAGCCCCAGCATTTT. Amino acids: CASTLGGGLQPQHF.

This clonotype was recorded once. The CDR3 sequence is CAWPVSSLGEQYF. In DNA form, the CDR3 reads TGCGCATGGCCCGTCTCTAGCTTGGGCGAGCAGTACTTC. The chain couples TRBV20-1 to TRBJ2-7, with a tentative D call TRBD2 (5 bases). This CDR3 comprises 13 residues. Germline values: CDR1 DFQATT, CDR2 SNEGSKA (reference sequence).

The chain uses TRBV6-1 and TRBJ1-1, with 8 bases identical to TRBD1. The germline V gene encodes CDR1 MNHNS and CDR2 SASEGT. V dropped 0 bases and J dropped 1; count of bases not matched to a gene: 4. The CDR3 is 16 amino acids. The CDR3 spells CASSEAAGTGNTEAFF. In nucleotides, the CDR3 is TGTGCCAGCAGTGAAGCAGCCGGGACAGGGAACACTGAAGCTTTCTTT.

This clonotype was detected ten times or more. The J gene is TRBJ2-2, the V gene TRBV7-2; the D is unclear. The CDR3 has 14 residues. With 3 bases removed from V and 3 bases from J, the gap between germline ends came to 8 bases. CDR1 is SGHTA, CDR2 FQGNSA, per germline. In DNA form, the CDR3 reads TGTGCCAGCAGCTTTATGGGGTACACCGGGGAGCTGTTTTTT. Residues: CASSFMGYTGELFF.

In the case of this clonotype: This clone may be a read error of a much larger clone one base away. The gene calls are TRBV6-1 and TRBJ1-1; D ambiguous. This CDR3 contains 13 residues. CDR1 and CDR2 from the germline V gene are MNHNS and SASEGT. The CDR3 spells CASSEARNTEALF. The CDR3 DNA is TGTGCCAGCAGTGAAGCCCGGAACACTGAAGCTCTCTTT.

This clonotype appeared many times. This chain links TRBV28 with TRBJ1-3; possibly TRBD1 for D (6 bases). The CDR3 runs 17 residues. Germline lookup yields CDR1 MDHEN and CDR2 SYDVKM. V dropped 6 bases and J dropped 0 bases, with 18 bases sitting between them. This CDR3 is CASSSTGQFYSGNTIYF. CDR3 coding DNA: TGTGCCAGCAGCAGCACCGGACAGTTCTACTCTGGAAACACCATATATTTT.